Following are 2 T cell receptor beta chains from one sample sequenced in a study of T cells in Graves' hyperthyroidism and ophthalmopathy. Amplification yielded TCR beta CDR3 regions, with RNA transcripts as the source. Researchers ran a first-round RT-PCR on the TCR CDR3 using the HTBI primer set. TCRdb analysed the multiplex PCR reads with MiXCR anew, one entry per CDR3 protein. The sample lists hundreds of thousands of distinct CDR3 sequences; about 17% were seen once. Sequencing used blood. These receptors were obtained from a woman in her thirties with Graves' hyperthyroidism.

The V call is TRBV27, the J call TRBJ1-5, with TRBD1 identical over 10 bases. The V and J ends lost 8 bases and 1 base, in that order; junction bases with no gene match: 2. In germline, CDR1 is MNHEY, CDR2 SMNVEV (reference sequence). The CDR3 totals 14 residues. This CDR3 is CASQDRGSNQPQHF. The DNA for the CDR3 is TGTGCCAGCCAGGACAGGGGGAGCAATCAGCCCCAGCATTTT.

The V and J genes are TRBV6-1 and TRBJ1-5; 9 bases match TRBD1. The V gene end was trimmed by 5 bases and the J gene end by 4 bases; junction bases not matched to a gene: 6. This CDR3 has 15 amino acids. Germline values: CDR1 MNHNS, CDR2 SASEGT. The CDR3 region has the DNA TGTGCCAGCAGTTTGGCCGGGACAGGGAATCAGCCCCAGCATTTT. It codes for CASSLAGTGNQPQHF.